In its sample, the clone carrying this T cell receptor beta chain was seen many times. Its target is unknown. This entry is derived from a study of metastatic and nonmetastatic thyroid tumors. Study conclusions and caveats: Reportedly, malignant thyroid tumors had significantly higher TCR beta diversity than benign nodules, in blood and tumor.

The germline CDR1 and CDR2 sequences are SGHVS and FQNEAQ. With 4 bases clipped from V and 4 bases from J, the junction kept 10 bases outside the gene matches. The length of the CDR3 is 17 residues. Nobody among the patients had been given any treatment before thyroid surgery. TCRdb re-clonotyped the PCR reads through MiXCR. Here the sample spans about 52,000 clones, around a sixth being singletons. The rearrangement uses TRBV7-8 and TRBJ2-7, with 13 bases aligning to TRBD2. This receptor was identified in a female donor with papillary thyroid cancer or a benign thyroid nodule (not recorded which). Some clones in this sample may be carry-over from other donors' samples. The specimen sequenced was blood. The CDR3 loop reads CASSYSVGTSGTYEQYF. The DNA of the CDR3 is TGTGCCAGCAGCTATAGTGTCGGGACTAGCGGGACATACGAGCAGTACTTC.